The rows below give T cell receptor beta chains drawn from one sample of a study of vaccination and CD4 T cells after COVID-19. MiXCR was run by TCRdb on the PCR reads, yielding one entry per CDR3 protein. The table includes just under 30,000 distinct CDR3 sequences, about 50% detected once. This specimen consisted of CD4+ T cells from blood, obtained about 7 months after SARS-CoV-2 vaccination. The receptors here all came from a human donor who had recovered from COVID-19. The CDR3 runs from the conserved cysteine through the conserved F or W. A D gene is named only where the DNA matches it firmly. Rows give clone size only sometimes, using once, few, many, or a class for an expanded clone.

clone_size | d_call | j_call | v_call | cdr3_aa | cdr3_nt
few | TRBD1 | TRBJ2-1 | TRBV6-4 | CASSDSTGHNEQFF | TGTGCCAGCAGTGACTCGACAGGGCACAATGAGCAGTTCTTC
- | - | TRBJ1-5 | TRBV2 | CASSGRAGRPQHF | TGTGCCAGCAGTGGCAGGGCCGGCAGGCCCCAGCATTTT
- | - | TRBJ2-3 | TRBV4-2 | CASRQTVKSTDTQYF | TGTGCCAGCCGCCAGACAGTTAAGAGCACAGATACGCAGTATTTT
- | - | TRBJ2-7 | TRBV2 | CASRRGGRGYEQYF | TGTGCCAGTAGGAGGGGAGGCAGGGGTTACGAGCAGTACTTC
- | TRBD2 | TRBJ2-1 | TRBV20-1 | CSATGTSGSLASYNEQFF | TGCAGTGCTACCGGGACTAGCGGGAGTTTAGCTAGTTACAATGAGCAGTTCTTC
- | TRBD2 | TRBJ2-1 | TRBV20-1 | CSARLAGVGFNEQFF | TGCAGTGCTAGATTAGCGGGAGTGGGTTTCAATGAGCAGTTCTTC
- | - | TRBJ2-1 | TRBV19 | CASIGAFEQFF | TGTGCCAGTATAGGCGCGTTTGAGCAGTTCTTC
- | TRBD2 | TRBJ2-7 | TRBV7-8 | CASSLPRRLAINSEQYF | TGTGCCAGCAGCTTACCCCGCCGACTAGCCATTAACAGCGAGCAGTACTTC
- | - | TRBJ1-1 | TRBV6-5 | CASSYSLRNTEAFF | TGTGCCAGCAGTTACTCTCTCCGGAACACTGAAGCTTTCTTT
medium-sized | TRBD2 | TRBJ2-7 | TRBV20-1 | CSARGLASRYEQYF | TGCAGTGCTAGAGGACTAGCGTCGAGGTATGAGCAGTACTTC
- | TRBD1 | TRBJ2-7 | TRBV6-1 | CASSVRDRGDEQYF | TGTGCCAGCAGTGTCCGGGACAGGGGAGACGAGCAGTACTTC
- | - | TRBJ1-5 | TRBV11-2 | CASSLGQTNQPQHF | TGTGCCAGCAGCTTAGGACAGACGAATCAGCCCCAGCATTTT
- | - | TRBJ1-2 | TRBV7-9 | CASSSSQGPRGYTF | TGTGCCAGCAGCTCATCACAGGGTCCGCGGGGCTACACCTTC